The 14 T cell receptor beta chains in this list originate from one sample, sequenced in a study of graft-versus-host responses after intestinal transplantation. Their recognized antigens are unknown. The assay was immunoSEQ multiplex PCR, and TCRdb's table has in-frame clones only and misses some. The sample shows 100,000 to 120,000 clones, 80% to 95% of them seen only once. The sequenced sample was unstimulated CD8+ T cells sorted from spleen or lymph node cells, obtained before intestinal transplant. The receptor source for this set is a human donor who received an intestinal transplant.

The chain recombines TRBV18 with TRBJ1-5, with D maybe TRBD1 (6 bases). In germline, CDR1 is KGHSH, CDR2 LQKENI. V was trimmed by 6 bases and J by 1 base, leaving 13 bases between them. CDR3 length: 15 amino acids. The CDR3 region has the DNA TGTGCCAGCTCCCCCGGACAGTCGAGCAATCAGCCCCAGCATTTT. Translated: CASSPGQSSNQPQHF. The variable domain in full, with the rest retrieved from reference TRBV18 and TRBJ1-5, is NAGVMQNPRHLVRRRGQEARLRCSPMKGHSHVYWYRQLPEEGLKFMVYLQKENIIDESGMPKERFSAEFPKEGPSILRIQQVVRGDSAAYFCASSPGQSSNQPQHFGDGTRLSIL.

The V and J genes are TRBV12-5 and TRBJ1-1; D gene uncertain. The CDR3 consists of 12 residues. Germline V gene sequence: CDR1 LGHNT, CDR2 FRNRAP. V dropped 7 bases and J dropped 1 base, with 7 bases sitting between them. CDR3 protein: CASVEANTEAFF. The CDR3 DNA reads as TGTGCTAGTGTTGAAGCGAACACTGAAGCTTTCTTT. The full variable domain, in which reference TRBV12-5 and TRBJ1-1 provide the parts outside the CDR3, is DARVTQTPRHKVTEMGQEVTMRCQPILGHNTVFWYRQTMMQGLELLAYFRNRAPLDDSGMPKDRFSAEMPDATLATLKIQPSEPRDSAVYFCASVEANTEAFFGQGTRLTVV.

Here the CDR3 reads CASRGSENEQFF. CDR3 DNA: TGTGCCAGCCGGGGGTCGGAAAATGAGCAGTTCTTC. The chain employs TRBV9 and TRBJ2-1, with a possible D match to TRBD2 (6 bases). The CDR3 is 12 amino acids. Trimming shortened V by 7 bases and J by 7 bases, and 12 bases separated the two germline ends. The V gene's germline CDR1 is SGDLS and CDR2 YYNGEE.

The rearrangement links TRBV6-5 to TRBJ2-3; D gene uncertain. From germline, CDR1 is MNHEY and CDR2 SVGAGI. V gave up 10 bases and J gave up 2 bases, with 16 bases separating them. The CDR3 sequence is 14 residues long. CDR3 loop: CATYGPPYTDTQYF. CDR3 DNA: TGTGCCACCTACGGGCCCCCATACACAGATACGCAGTATTTT.

With respect to this clone: This CDR3 is also generated by other DNA sequences in the sample. In DNA form, the CDR3 reads TGTGCCAGCAGCCTTGGGCAGGGGCCCTACAATGAGCAGTTCTTC. It specifies CASSLGQGPYNEQFF. V and J are TRBV7-8 and TRBJ2-1; a possible D gene is TRBD1 (6 bases). V was cut by 5 bases and J by 2 bases, with 13 bases left in between. The CDR3 covers 15 residues. Germline lookup yields CDR1 SGHVS and CDR2 FQNEAQ.

The rearrangement uses TRBV19 and TRBJ2-1, with D possibly called TRBD1 or TRBD2 (5 bases each). The CDR3 runs 14 residues. Germline assignment: CDR1 LNHDA and CDR2 SQIVND (reference sequence). Trimming pared 5 bases from V and 4 bases from J, leaving 12 bases between. CDR3 coding DNA: TGTGCCAGTAGTTCCGGGACGGATTACAATGAGCAGTTCTTC. Amino acid sequence: CASSSGTDYNEQFF.

V is TRBV27 and J is TRBJ2-1; D not certain. Germline CDR1 and CDR2: MNHEY and SMNVEV (reference sequence). The CDR3 extends over 13 amino acids. The ends were cut back, 4 bases at V and 5 bases at J, with 9 bases in the middle. The CDR3 DNA reads as TGTGCCAGCAGTTCAAGCTCGGACAATGAGCAGTTCTTC. Translation: CASSSSSDNEQFF.

The chain joins TRBV9 to TRBJ2-7; possibly TRBD2 for D (7 bases). Germline CDR1 and CDR2: SGDLS and YYNGEE. The ends were cut back, 0 bases at V and 7 bases at J, with 14 bases in the middle. The CDR3 consists of 14 residues. CDR3 residues: CASSVEGGSREQYF. The CDR3 nucleotides are TGTGCCAGCAGCGTAGAGGGGGGGAGTAGAGAGCAGTACTTC.

V usage is TRBV29-1 and J usage is TRBJ1-4, with 11 positions matching TRBD1. There are 18 residues in the CDR3. The V gene end was trimmed by 1 base and the J gene end by 2 bases; junction bases not matched to a gene: 9. Germline V gene sequence: CDR1 SQVTM, CDR2 ANQGSEA. The CDR3 loop is CSVEVRDRGSWTNEKLFF. Here the CDR3 DNA reads TGCAGCGTTGAAGTCCGGGACAGGGGGAGTTGGACTAATGAAAAACTGTTTTTT.

This chain connects TRBV4-1 to TRBJ2-7; a possible D gene is TRBD1 (6 bases). The V gene's germline CDR1 is MGHRA and CDR2 YSYEKL. The CDR3 runs 14 residues. The V end lost 4 bases, the J end lost 3 bases, and 13 bases lay between the germline ends. The CDR3 protein is CASSPRGRFYEQYF. In DNA form, the CDR3 reads TGCGCCAGCAGCCCCAGGGGCAGGTTCTACGAGCAGTACTTC.

The chain employs TRBV7-2 and TRBJ1-1; D gene uncertain. CDR1 and CDR2 from the germline V gene are SGHTA and FQGNSA. The V gene lost 7 bases and the J gene lost 3 bases, with 6 bases spanning the gap. There are 11 residues in the CDR3. In nucleotides, the CDR3 is TGTGCCAGCACCATAGACACTGAAGCTTTCTTT. This gives the protein CASTIDTEAFF.

This clone was seen just once. The chain uses TRBV27 and TRBJ2-2; 16 nucleotides line up with TRBD2. Per the germline V gene, CDR1 is MNHEY and CDR2 is SMNVEV (reference sequence). Trimming at V came to 5 bases and at J to 6 bases, leaving 0 bases not matched to a gene. The CDR3 covers 15 residues. The CDR3 loop is CASSGTSGRAGELFF. The DNA of the CDR3 is TGTGCCAGCAGTGGGACTAGCGGGAGGGCCGGGGAGCTGTTTTTT.

The chain recombines TRBV27 with TRBJ2-7; D tentatively reads TRBD1 or TRBD2 (5 bases each). The CDR3 spans 13 residues. Trimming took 5 bases from V and 2 from J, leaving 10 bases between them. Germline-derived CDR1 and CDR2 are MNHEY and SMNVEV (reference sequence). CDR3 sequence: CASSTGPTYEQYF. Written as DNA, the CDR3 is TGTGCCAGCAGTACGGGACCAACCTACGAGCAGTACTTC.

This sequence joins TRBV13 and TRBJ1-4; 8 nucleotides agree with TRBD1. Germline loops: CDR1 PRHDT, CDR2 FYEKMQ (reference sequence). This CDR3 comprises 15 residues. J lost 12 bases, V lost 0 bases, and 9 bases had no gene match. As DNA, the CDR3 is TGTGCCAGCAGCTTAGGTACCGGGACAGGCCGGGAACTGTTTTTT. Its protein is CASSLGTGTGRELFF.